This TCR beta chain is drawn from a study of early T cells in non-severe SARS-CoV-2 infection. Whole-study context: Sequencing input comprised bulk RNA from unsorted whole blood; chain pairing was not available.

Researchers tagged individual cDNA molecules with unique molecular identifiers. MiXCR was run by TCRdb on the 5' RACE reads, yielding one entry per CDR3 protein. Of under 35,000 distinct CDR3 sequences listed, roughly 4.9% are singletons. Study-wide results and limits: The matching step, a VDJdb search, favored anti-spike CD8 responses and missed private and CD4 specificities.

A few counts support this clonotype. Its antigen is not identified. This clonotype was obtained from an adult who was a healthcare worker with PCR-confirmed SARS-CoV-2 infection or an uninfected control (not recorded which). Sequenced: whole blood.

In nucleotides, the CDR3 is TGTGCCAGCAGCACCCGGGAGGGGAATCAGCCCCAGCATTTT. It encodes CASSTREGNQPQHF. The J gene is TRBJ1-5, the V gene TRBV7-8; weak D call: TRBD1 (5 bases). The CDR3 consists of 14 residues. V lost 5 bases to trimming and J lost 4 bases, with 12 bases between them. From germline, CDR1 is SGHVS and CDR2 FQNEAQ.